This TCR beta chain appears in the sequencing data of a study of long-term antiretroviral therapy in people with HIV. Study context: First collections came about a decade before the 2015 immediate-ART recommendation.

Germline lookup yields CDR1 LNHDA and CDR2 SQIVND (reference sequence). V was pared by 10 bases and J by 6 bases, with 14 bases of the junction left unmatched. The CDR3 loop spans 14 amino acids. At survey level, the immunoSEQ assay was run in its v3.0 version. Sequencing was designed to cover roughly 40,000-55,000 T-cell genomes in each sample. Generated by immunoSEQ multiplex PCR, the TCRdb table keeps only in-frame clones and is missing some. The data show tens of thousands of clones, with roughly nine tenths seen just once and less than 8.5% held by the top ten. In each sample, roughly 0.95-10 million cryopreserved PBMC were present before DNA extraction.

The source is a man aged 50 to 59 with HIV. The specimen comprised unsorted PBMCs, sampled about 5 years before starting antiretroviral therapy. The V and J genes are TRBV19 and TRBJ2-7; 8 positions agree with TRBD1. This CDR3 reads CAKRGQGSVGEQYF. In nucleotides, the CDR3 is TGTGCCAAGAGAGGACAGGGATCCGTCGGCGAGCAGTACTTC.